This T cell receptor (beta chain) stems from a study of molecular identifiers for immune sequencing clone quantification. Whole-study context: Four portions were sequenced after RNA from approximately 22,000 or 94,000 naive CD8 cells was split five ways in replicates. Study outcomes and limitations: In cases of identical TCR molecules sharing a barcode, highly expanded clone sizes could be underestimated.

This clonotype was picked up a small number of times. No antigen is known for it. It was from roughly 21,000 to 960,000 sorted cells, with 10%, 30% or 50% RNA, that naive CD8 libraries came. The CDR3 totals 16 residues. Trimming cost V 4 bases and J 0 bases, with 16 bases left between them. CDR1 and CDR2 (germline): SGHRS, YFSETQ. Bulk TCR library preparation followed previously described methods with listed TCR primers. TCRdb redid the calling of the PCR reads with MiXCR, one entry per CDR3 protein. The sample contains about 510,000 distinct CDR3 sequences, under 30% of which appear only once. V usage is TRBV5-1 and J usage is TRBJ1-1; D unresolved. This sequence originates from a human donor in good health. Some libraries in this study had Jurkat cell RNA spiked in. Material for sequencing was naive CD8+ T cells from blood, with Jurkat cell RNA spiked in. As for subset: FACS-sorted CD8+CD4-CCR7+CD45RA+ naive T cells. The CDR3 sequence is CASSPREINLNTEAFF. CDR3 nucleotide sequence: TGCGCCAGCAGCCCGAGGGAGATTAATTTGAACACTGAAGCTTTCTTT. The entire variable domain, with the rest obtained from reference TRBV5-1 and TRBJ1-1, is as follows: KAGVTQTPRYLIKTRGQQVTLSCSPISGHRSVSWYQQTPGQGLQFLFEYFSETQRNKGNFPGRFSGRQFSNSRSEMNVSTLELGDSALYLCASSPREINLNTEAFFGQGTRLTVV.